The 2 T cell receptor beta chains below all came from one sample that was sequenced in a study of blood T cell repertoires in COVID-19. Sequenced by immunoSEQ multiplex PCR; TCRdb stores in-frame clones only, minus some. The data show under 300,000 clones, roughly 90% seen once. Sequenced input: PBMCs or T cells enriched from blood (not recorded which). These receptors all stem from a woman aged 25 to 39 who had recovered from COVID-19.

V gene TRBV6-5 combines with J gene TRBJ1-6; TRBD1 matches 7 bases. The CDR3 is 16 residues long. The germline V gene encodes CDR1 MNHEY and CDR2 SVGAGI. The ends lost 4 bases at V and 10 bases at J; junction bases unmatched: 13. CDR3 protein: CASSLIWRQGDSPLHF. CDR3 nucleotide sequence: TGTGCCAGCAGTTTGATTTGGAGACAGGGTGACTCACCCCTCCACTTT.

The genes are TRBV27 and TRBJ2-7, with TRBD1 identical over 7 bases. The CDR3 contains 17 residues. The junction had 9 bases not matched to a gene; V was cut back by 1 base and J by 0 bases. Germline V CDR1 and CDR2: MNHEY, SMNVEV (reference sequence). The DNA of the CDR3 is TGTGCCAGCAGTTTATGGGCGACAGGGAAGGGCTCCTACGAGCAGTACTTC. It is translated as CASSLWATGKGSYEQYF.